This entry features one T cell receptor (beta chain) sequence. The data are from a study of cytotoxic CD8 clonotypes in ibrutinib-treated CLL. Produced via immunoSEQ multiplex PCR; TCRdb's table is partial and in-frame only. The sample carries over 100,000 clones, about 53% recorded once. V lost 1 base, J lost 6 bases, and 7 bases lay in between. CDR3 length: 13 residues. CDR1 is SGHVS, CDR2 FNYEAQ, per germline. V gene TRBV7-6 combines with J gene TRBJ2-1; D uncertain. The input for sequencing was PBMCs, taken after 24 months of ibrutinib treatment. The source of this sequence is a human donor with chronic lymphocytic leukemia. The CDR3 here is CASSLGGANEQFF. DNA of the CDR3: TGTGCCAGCAGCTTAGGAGGTGCCAATGAGCAGTTCTTC.